Included here is one T cell receptor beta chain sequence, with context. The data are from a study of blood T cell repertoires in COVID-19. Study-level information: PBMCs, B-cell-depleted T cells, or T cells were the source of the cDNA or gDNA that made up the material.

Participant age was about 18 to 89 years, and participants resided in approximately 24 US areas. Cohort 3 recovery required two negative PCRs, clearance, or symptom resolution. The authors' processing: Using reference gene primer amplification, nucleated cell counts were estimated. Data came from immunoSEQ multiplex PCR; TCRdb stores just in-frame clones and leaves some out. That table furnishes V, J and clone size, whereas the DNA furnished D and trimming. The data contain some 460,000 clones, about 85% of them seen just once; the ten biggest clones take up roughly 0.72%. The sequence was collected from a woman aged 18-35 years who had recovered from COVID-19. The specimen sequenced was PBMCs or T cells enriched from blood (not recorded which).

For the CDR3, the DNA is TGTGCCTTAAGGAGCTCCTATAATTCACCCCTCCACTTT. Amino acid sequence: CALRSSYNSPLHF. This chain connects TRBV30 to TRBJ1-6; D call uncertain. The V gene lost 7 bases and the J gene lost 0 bases, with 7 bases spanning the gap. Per the germline V gene, CDR1 is GTSNPN and CDR2 is SVGIG (reference sequence). The CDR3 is 13 amino acids.